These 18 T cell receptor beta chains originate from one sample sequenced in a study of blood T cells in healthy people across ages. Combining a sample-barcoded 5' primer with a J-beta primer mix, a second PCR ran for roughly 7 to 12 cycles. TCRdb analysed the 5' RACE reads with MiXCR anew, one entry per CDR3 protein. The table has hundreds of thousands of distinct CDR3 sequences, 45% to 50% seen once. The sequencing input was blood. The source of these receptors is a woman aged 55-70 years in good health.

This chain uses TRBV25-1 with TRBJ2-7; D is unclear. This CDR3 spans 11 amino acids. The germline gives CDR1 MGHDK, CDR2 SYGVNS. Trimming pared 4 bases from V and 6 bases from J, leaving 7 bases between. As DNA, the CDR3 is TGTGCCAGCAGTGGCCCTCGCGAGCAGTACTTC. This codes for CASSGPREQYF.

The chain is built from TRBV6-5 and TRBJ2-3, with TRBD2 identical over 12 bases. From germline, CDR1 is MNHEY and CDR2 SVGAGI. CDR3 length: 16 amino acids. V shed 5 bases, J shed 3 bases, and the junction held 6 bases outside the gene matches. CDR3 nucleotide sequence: TGTGCCAGCAGTAAGACTAGCGGGAGAGTGACAGATACGCAGTATTTT. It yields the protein CASSKTSGRVTDTQYF.

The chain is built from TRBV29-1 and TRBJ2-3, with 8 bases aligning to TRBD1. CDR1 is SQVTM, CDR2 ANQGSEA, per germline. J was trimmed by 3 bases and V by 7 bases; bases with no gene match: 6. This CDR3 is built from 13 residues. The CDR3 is CSGRQGWTDTQYF. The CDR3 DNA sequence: TGCAGCGGCCGACAGGGGTGGACAGATACGCAGTATTTT.

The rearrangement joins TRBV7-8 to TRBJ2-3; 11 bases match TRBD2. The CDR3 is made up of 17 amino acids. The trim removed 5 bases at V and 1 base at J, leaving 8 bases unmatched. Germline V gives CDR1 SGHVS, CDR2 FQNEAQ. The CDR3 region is CASSANSGLAGTDTQYF. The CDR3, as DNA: TGTGCCAGCAGCGCAAACTCGGGACTAGCGGGCACAGATACGCAGTATTTT.

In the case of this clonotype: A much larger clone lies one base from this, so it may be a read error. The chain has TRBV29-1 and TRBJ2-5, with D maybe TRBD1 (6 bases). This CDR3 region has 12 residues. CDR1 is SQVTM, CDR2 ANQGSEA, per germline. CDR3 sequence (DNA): TGCGGCGTTGAAGCAGGGGCAGAGACCCAGTACTTC. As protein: CGVEAGAETQYF. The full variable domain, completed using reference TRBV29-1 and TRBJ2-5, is SAVISQKPSRDICQRGTSLTIQCQVDSQVTMMFWYRQQPGQSLTLIATANQGSEATYESGFVIDKFPISRPNLTFSTLTVSNMSPEDSSIYLCGVEAGAETQYFGPGTRLLVL.

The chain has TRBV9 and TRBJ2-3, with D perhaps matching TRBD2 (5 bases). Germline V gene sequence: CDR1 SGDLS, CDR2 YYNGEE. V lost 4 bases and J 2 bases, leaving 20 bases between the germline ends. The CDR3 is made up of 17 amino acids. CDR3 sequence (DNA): TGTGCCAGCAGCCTCATTCCGAGGGTGGGTCCCACAGATACGCAGTATTTT. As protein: CASSLIPRVGPTDTQYF.

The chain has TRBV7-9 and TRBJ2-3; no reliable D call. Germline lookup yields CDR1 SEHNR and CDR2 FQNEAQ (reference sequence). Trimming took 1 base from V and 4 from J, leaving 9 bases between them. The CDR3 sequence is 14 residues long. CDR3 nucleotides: TGTGCCAGCAGCTTAGGCCTCCCCCCAGATACGCAGTATTTT. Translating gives CASSLGLPPDTQYF.

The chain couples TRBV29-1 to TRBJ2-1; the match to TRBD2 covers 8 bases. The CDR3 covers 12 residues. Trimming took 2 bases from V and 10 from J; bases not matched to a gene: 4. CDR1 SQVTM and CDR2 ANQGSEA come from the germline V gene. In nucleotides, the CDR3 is TGCAGCGTTGAACCAGCGGGAGTAGAGCAGTTCTTC. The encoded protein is CSVEPAGVEQFF.

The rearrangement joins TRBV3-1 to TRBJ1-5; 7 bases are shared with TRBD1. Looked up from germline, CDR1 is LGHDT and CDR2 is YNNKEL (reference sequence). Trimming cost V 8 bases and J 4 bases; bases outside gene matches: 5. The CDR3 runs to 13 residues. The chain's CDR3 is CASSPGGNQPQHF. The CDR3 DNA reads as TGTGCCAGCTCCCCAGGGGGAAATCAGCCCCAGCATTTT.

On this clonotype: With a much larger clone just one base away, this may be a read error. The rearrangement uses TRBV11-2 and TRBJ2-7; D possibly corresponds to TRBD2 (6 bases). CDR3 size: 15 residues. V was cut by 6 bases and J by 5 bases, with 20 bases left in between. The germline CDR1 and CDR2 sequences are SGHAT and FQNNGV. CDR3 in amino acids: CASRRPSGLADEQYF. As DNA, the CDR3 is TGTGCCAGCAGGCGGCCGAGCGGGCTTGCCGACGAGCAGTACTTC.

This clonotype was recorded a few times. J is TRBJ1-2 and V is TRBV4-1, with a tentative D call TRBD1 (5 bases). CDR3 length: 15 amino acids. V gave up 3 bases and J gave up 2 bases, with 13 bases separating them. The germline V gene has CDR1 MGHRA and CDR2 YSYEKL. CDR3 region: CASSQWGSGNYGYTF. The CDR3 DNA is TGCGCCAGCAGCCAGTGGGGGTCCGGAAACTATGGCTACACCTTC.

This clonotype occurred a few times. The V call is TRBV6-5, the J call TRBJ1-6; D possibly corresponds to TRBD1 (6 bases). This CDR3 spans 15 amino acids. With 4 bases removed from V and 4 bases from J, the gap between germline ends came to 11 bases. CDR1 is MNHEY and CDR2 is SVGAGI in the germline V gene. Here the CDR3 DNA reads TGTGCCAGCAGTTTAGGACAGATTTATAATTCACCCCTCCACTTT. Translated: CASSLGQIYNSPLHF.

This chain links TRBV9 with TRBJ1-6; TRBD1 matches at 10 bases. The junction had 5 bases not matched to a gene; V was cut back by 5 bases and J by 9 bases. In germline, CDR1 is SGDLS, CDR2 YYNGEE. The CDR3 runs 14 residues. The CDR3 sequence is CASSNRDRGSPLHF. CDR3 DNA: TGTGCCAGCAGTAACCGGGACAGGGGTTCACCCCTCCACTTT.

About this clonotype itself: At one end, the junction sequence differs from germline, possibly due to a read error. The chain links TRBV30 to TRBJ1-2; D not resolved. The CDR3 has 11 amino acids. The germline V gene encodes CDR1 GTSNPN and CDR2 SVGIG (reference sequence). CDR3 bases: TGTGCCGGGAGTGCGACATATGGCTACACCTTC. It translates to CAGSATYGYTF.

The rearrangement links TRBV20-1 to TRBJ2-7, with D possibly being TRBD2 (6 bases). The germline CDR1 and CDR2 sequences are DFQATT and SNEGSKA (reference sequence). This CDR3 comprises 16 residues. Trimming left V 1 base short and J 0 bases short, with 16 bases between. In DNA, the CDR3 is TGCAGTGCTAGAGTTTTACCAACTAGCTCCTCCTACGAGCAGTACTTC. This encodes CSARVLPTSSSYEQYF.

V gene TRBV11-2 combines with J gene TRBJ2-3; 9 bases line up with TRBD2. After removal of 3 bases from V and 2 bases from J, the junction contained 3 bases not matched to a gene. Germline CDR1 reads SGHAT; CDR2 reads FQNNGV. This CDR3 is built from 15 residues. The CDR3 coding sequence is TGTGCCAGCAGCTTCGGGACTAGCCCCACAGATACGCAGTATTTT. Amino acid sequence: CASSFGTSPTDTQYF. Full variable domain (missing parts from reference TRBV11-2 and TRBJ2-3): EAGVAQSPRYKIIEKRQSVAFWCNPISGHATLYWYQQILGQGPKLLIQFQNNGVVDDSQLPKDRFSAERLKGVDSTLKIQPAKLEDSAVYLCASSFGTSPTDTQYFGPGTRLTVL.

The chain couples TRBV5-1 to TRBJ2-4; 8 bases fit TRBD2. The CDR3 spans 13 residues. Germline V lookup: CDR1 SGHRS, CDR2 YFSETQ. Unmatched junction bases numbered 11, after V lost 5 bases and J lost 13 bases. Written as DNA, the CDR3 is TGCGCCAGCAGGAGCGGGAGTCGTGAAGAGCAGTACTTC. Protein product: CASRSGSREEQYF. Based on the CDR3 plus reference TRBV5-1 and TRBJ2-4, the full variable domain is KAGVTQTPRYLIKTRGQQVTLSCSPISGHRSVSWYQQTPGQGLQFLFEYFSETQRNKGNFPGRFSGRQFSNSRSEMNVSTLELGDSALYLCASRSGSREEQYFGAGTRLSVL.

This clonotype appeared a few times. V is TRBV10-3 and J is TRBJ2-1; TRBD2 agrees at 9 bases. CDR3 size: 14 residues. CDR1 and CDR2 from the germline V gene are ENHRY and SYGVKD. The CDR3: CAVAAGGSHNEQFF. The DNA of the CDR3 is TGTGCTGTCGCGGCGGGAGGGTCACACAATGAGCAGTTCTTC.